A selection of T cell receptor beta chains follows, all from one sample in a study of cytomegalovirus exposure and HLA in healthy donors. Sequencing used immunoSEQ multiplex PCR; TCRdb keeps in-frame clones, though not all of them. The sample yields around 130,000 clones, over 65% seen once. Material for sequencing was PBMCs. All receptors derive from a woman aged 25-40 years in good health and CMV-seronegative. CDR3s include the opening cysteine and the closing phenylalanine or tryptophan. The D gene is left open where the match is weak. Expanded clones are given a class, and other clones once, few, many or no size at all.

>TRBV7-2|-|14|TRBJ1-2|-
TGTGCCAGCAGCGTCCACAGGGATCTCTATGGCTACACCTTC
CASSVHRDLYGYTF
>TRBV11-3|-|13|TRBJ1-2|few
TGTGCCAGCAGCCACCTCCCGGGGTATGGCTACACCTTC
CASSHLPGYGYTF
>TRBV30|-|13|TRBJ2-7|-
TGTGCCTGGAGTGTTATGCAGTCCTACGAGCAGTACTTC
CAWSVMQSYEQYF
>TRBV6-5|TRBD1|14|TRBJ1-2|-
TGTGCCAGCAGAAGACAGGGCGGCAACTATGGCTACACCTTC
CASRRQGGNYGYTF
>TRBV7-2|-|16|TRBJ2-3|few
TGTGCCAGCAGCCGAGGGGGGGTCTTCGACACAGATACGCAGTATTTT
CASSRGGVFDTDTQYF
>TRBV5-1|TRBD1|13|TRBJ2-7|-
TGCGCCAGCAGCTTACAGACAGGGGGCGAGCAGTACTTC
CASSLQTGGEQYF
>TRBV9|-|14|TRBJ1-1|-
TGTGCCAGCAGCCCTCTCATACGGTCCACTGAAGCTTTCTTT
CASSPLIRSTEAFF
>TRBV30|TRBD1|16|TRBJ2-1|-
TGTGCCTGGATGCGTAGACCGGGACAGGGATACAATGAGCAGTTCTTC
CAWMRRPGQGYNEQFF
>TRBV27|TRBD1|15|TRBJ1-4|few
TGTGCCAGCAGTTCCACCGGACAGGGGTATGAAAAACTGTTTTTT
CASSSTGQGYEKLFF
>TRBV6-1|-|14|TRBJ2-1|-
TGTGCCAGCAGTGAGCAGGGCGCGTACAATGAGCAGTTCTTC
CASSEQGAYNEQFF
>TRBV4-1|TRBD1|14|TRBJ2-4|-
TGCGCCAGCAGCCCCGGGACAGGGGCGGCAATCCAGTACTTC
CASSPGTGAAIQYF
>TRBV2|-|11|TRBJ2-1|few
TGTGCCAGCAGTGAACTAAATGAGCAGTTCTTC
CASSELNEQFF
>TRBV7-3|-|15|TRBJ1-1|-
TGTGCCAGCAGCCAACGACCGGGTTTGGACACTGAAGCTTTCTTT
CASSQRPGLDTEAFF
>TRBV6-6|TRBD1|14|TRBJ2-7|few
TGTGCCAGCAGAAATGGACAGGGGGTATACGAGCAGTACTTC
CASRNGQGVYEQYF
>TRBV28|TRBD2|15|TRBJ2-5|-
TGTGCCAGCAGCTGGGGACTAGCGGGAAAAGAGACCCAGTACTTC
CASSWGLAGKETQYF
>TRBV9|TRBD1|15|TRBJ1-2|-
TGTGCCAGCAGCGTAGGATGGACAGGGGGCCTTGGCTACACCTTC
CASSVGWTGGLGYTF
>TRBV7-8|-|17|TRBJ2-4|-
TGTGCCAGCAGCCGCGTTCAGGGTCCGTCAACCAAAAACATTCAGTACTTC
CASSRVQGPSTKNIQYF
>TRBV15|TRBD1|17|TRBJ1-1|few
TGTGCCACCAGCAGAGCCCTTTCGGGGACAGCTTACACTGAAGCTTTCTTT
CATSRALSGTAYTEAFF
>TRBV9|TRBD2|14|TRBJ2-1|once
TGTGCCAGCAGCGTAGAGGGACTAGACAATGAGCAGTTCTTC
CASSVEGLDNEQFF
>TRBV7-3|-|15|TRBJ2-3|-
TGTGCCAGCAGCTTAACGGTAGCGGGCACAGATACGCAGTATTTT
CASSLTVAGTDTQYF
>TRBV9|-|17|TRBJ2-2|-
TGTGCCAGCAGCGTGTTATCGGGTTTACTTGGGACCGGGGAGCTGTTTTTT
CASSVLSGLLGTGELFF
>TRBV4-2|TRBD2|20|TRBJ2-5|-
TGTGCCAGCAGCCAAGAGATACTAGCGGGGGGGCCAGCTAGGATGGAGACCCAGTACTTC
CASSQEILAGGPARMETQYF
>TRBV19|-|13|TRBJ1-1|-
TGTGCCAGTAGCGGACAGATGAACACTGAAGCTTTCTTT
CASSGQMNTEAFF